Here is one TCR beta chain with its context. The CDR3 extends over 16 amino acids. Between the trimmed V and J ends, which lost 2 bases and 4 bases, there was a span of 12 bases. Per the germline V gene, CDR1 is MGHRA and CDR2 is YSYEKL. The data derive from a study of T-cell reconstitution after alpha-beta-depleted transplantation in children. Unique molecular identifiers featured in how the TCRbeta library was prepared. TCRdb redid the calling of the PCR reads with MiXCR, one entry per CDR3 protein. Among about 400,000 distinct CDR3 sequences, roughly 22% were seen once, and the ten largest hold 3.8%.

This TCR came from a human donor who donated a stem cell graft to a child with acute myeloid leukemia. This material consisted of PBMCs from the stem cell graft donor, taken from the stem cell graft. V gene TRBV4-1 combines with J gene TRBJ1-6; possible D gene TRBD1, 6 bases. CDR3 coding DNA: TGCGCCAGCAGCCAAACTGAACAGGGATATAATTCACCCCTCCACTTT. Amino acid sequence: CASSQTEQGYNSPLHF.